These 10 T cell receptor beta chains came from one sample sequenced in a study of cytomegalovirus exposure and HLA in healthy donors (dated by TCRdb to between 2016 and 2019). The library was built by means of the immunoSEQ multiplex PCR assay. The multiplex PCR relied on a mix of 60 forward primers for TCR Vbeta segments and 13 reverse primers for TCR Jbeta segments. TCRdb carries this immuneACCESS record with in-frame sequences only. Its versions omit some clonotypes, under half of them owing to an unresolved V gene in the studies checked, with the rest unexplained. A total of around 90,000 clones appear in this sample, 65% of them only once. 5.9% of the sample is taken by the ten largest. The specimen was PBMCs. Source of these receptors: a boy between 10 and 17 years old in good health and CMV-seropositive.

V and J are TRBV28 and TRBJ1-3; 7 bases line up with TRBD1. The length of the CDR3 is 17 residues. V lost 6 bases, J lost 0 bases, and 11 bases stayed unmatched. CDR1 and CDR2 (germline): MDHEN, SYDVKM. CDR3 DNA: TGTGCCAGCAGGTCAGATCGACAGGGACTCTCTGGAAACACCATATATTTT. Protein: CASRSDRQGLSGNTIYF.

This rearrangement joins TRBV6-6 to TRBJ2-7; 8 bases agree with TRBD1. With V trimmed by 2 bases and J by 6 bases, 6 bases remained unmatched. The CDR3 covers 14 residues. Germline CDR1 MNHNY, CDR2 SVGAGI (reference sequence). CDR3 DNA sequence: TGTGCCAGCAGTTACCTAAGACAGGGGCGCGAGCAGTACTTC. It codes for CASSYLRQGREQYF.

The chain employs TRBV9 and TRBJ2-1, with 13 bases lining up with TRBD2. The CDR3 is 15 amino acids. V gave up 4 bases and J gave up 9 bases; unmatched junction bases: 7. Germline CDR1 and CDR2: SGDLS and YYNGEE. DNA of the CDR3: TGTGCCAGCAGCCCTGGACTAGCGGGAGTTTCTGAGCAGTTCTTC. Amino acids: CASSPGLAGVSEQFF.

V gene TRBV9 combines with J gene TRBJ2-1; D is undetermined. Trimming shortened V by 4 bases and J by 0 bases, and 14 bases separated the two germline ends. Germline V gene sequence: CDR1 SGDLS, CDR2 YYNGEE. This CDR3 region has 16 residues. In DNA, the CDR3 is TGTGCCAGCAGCCCCGGCGGCATCAGCTCCTACAATGAGCAGTTCTTC. Its translation is CASSPGGISSYNEQFF.

CDR3 sequence (DNA): TGTGCCTGGAGGATTCCCCCCGGTGGCTACACCTTC. This encodes CAWRIPPGGYTF. The chain has TRBV30 and TRBJ1-2; D not certain. Germline CDR1 is GTSNPN and CDR2 is SVGIG (reference sequence). V was cut by 3 bases and J by 7 bases, with 12 bases left in between. The CDR3 extends over 12 amino acids.

This clone was seen a single time. The CDR3 spells CASTPWAGAEQFF. The CDR3, as DNA: TGTGCCAGCACCCCATGGGCCGGCGCCGAGCAGTTCTTC. This sequence joins TRBV5-6 and TRBJ2-1; no reliable D call. Germline CDR1 is SGHDT and CDR2 is YYEEEE. This CDR3 spans 13 amino acids. V lost 6 bases, J lost 10 bases, and 17 bases lay in between.

V gene TRBV6-1 combines with J gene TRBJ1-2; 7 bases align to TRBD1. Unmatched junction bases numbered 5, after V lost 6 bases and J lost 4 bases. From germline, CDR1 is MNHNS and CDR2 SASEGT. This CDR3 contains 13 residues. The CDR3 reads CASSQDRSYGYTF. As DNA, the CDR3 is TGTGCCAGCAGCCAGGACAGGAGCTATGGCTACACCTTC.

The chain uses TRBV5-4 and TRBJ2-7; 9 bases match TRBD2. Trimming removed 2 bases from V and 5 bases from J; junction bases left unmatched: 14. The CDR3 sequence is 17 residues long. Germline V gene lookup returns CDR1 SGHNT and CDR2 YYREEE (reference sequence). CDR3 in DNA: TGTGCCAGCAGCTTAAGTTCCAGCGGGAGGATGATGGACGAGCAGTACTTC. Translating gives CASSLSSSGRMMDEQYF.

This rearrangement joins TRBV5-4 to TRBJ1-2; 9 bases agree with TRBD1. Germline V gene data show CDR1 as SGHNT and CDR2 as YYREEE (reference sequence). J was trimmed by 5 bases and V by 4 bases; bases with no gene match: 6. The CDR3 extends over 14 amino acids. The chain's CDR3 is CASSPQGAWYGYTF. The DNA of the CDR3 is TGTGCCAGCAGCCCACAGGGGGCATGGTATGGCTACACCTTC.

The genes are TRBV7-2 and TRBJ1-6, with TRBD1 matching over 8 bases. Germline CDR1 reads SGHTA; CDR2 reads FQGNSA. Trimming cost V 5 bases and J 15 bases; bases outside gene matches: 9. This CDR3 spans 13 amino acids. The CDR3 sequence: CASSPGTGLSLHF. CDR3 nucleotide sequence: TGTGCCAGCAGCCCAGGGACAGGATTAAGCCTCCACTTT.